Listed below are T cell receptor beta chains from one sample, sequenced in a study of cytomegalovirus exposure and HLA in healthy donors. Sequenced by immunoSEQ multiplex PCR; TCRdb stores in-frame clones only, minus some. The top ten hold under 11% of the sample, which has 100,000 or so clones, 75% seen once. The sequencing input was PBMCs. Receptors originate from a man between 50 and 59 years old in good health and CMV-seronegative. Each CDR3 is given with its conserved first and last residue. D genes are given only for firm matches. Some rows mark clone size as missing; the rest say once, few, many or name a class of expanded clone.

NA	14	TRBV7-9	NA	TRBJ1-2	TGTGCCAGCCGTGGGCAATTGGCTAACTATGGCTACACCTTC	CASRGQLANYGYTF
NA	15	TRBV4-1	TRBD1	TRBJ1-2	TGCGCCAGCAGCCAAGACGGGGGACAGCTCTATGGCTACACCTTC	CASSQDGGQLYGYTF
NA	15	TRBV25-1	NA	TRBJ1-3	TGTGCCAGCACAAACGGACAGATTGACGGAAACACCATATATTTT	CASTNGQIDGNTIYF
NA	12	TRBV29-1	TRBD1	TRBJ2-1	TGCAGCGTTGCTCGAGGGGGCAGTGAGCAGTTCTTC	CSVARGGSEQFF
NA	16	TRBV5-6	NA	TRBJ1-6	TGTGCCAGCAGCTTGGCAGGTCACTCCTATAATTCACCCCTCCACTTT	CASSLAGHSYNSPLHF
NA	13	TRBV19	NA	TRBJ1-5	TGTGCCAGTAGTCGCCAGGAGGGGCAGCCCCAGCATTTT	CASSRQEGQPQHF
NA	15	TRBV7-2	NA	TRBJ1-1	TGTGCCAGCAGCTTAGTGCCAGGGGTAAAAACTGAAGCTTTCTTT	CASSLVPGVKTEAFF
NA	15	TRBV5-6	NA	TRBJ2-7	TGTGCCAGCAGCCGCGAACAGGCGAACGACTACGAGCAGTACTTC	CASSREQANDYEQYF
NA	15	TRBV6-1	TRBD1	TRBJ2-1	TGTGCCAGCAACGACAGGGGGTACGCAGGCGATGAGCAGTTCTTC	CASNDRGYAGDEQFF
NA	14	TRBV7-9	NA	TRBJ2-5	TGTGCCAGCAGCTTACTGACATCCCAAGAGACCCAGTACTTC	CASSLLTSQETQYF
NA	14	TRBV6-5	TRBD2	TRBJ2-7	TGTGCCAGCAGAGAAACTAGCGGGAGCGGCGAGCAGTACTTC	CASRETSGSGEQYF
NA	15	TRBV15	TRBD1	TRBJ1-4	TGTGCCACCAGCAGACCGGGACAGGGAGACGAAAAACTGTTTTTT	CATSRPGQGDEKLFF
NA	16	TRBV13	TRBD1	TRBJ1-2	TGTGCCAGCAGCCTTAAGGGGACAGGGAAGGATTATGGCTACACCTTC	CASSLKGTGKDYGYTF
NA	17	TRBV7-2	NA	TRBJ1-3	TGTGCCAGCAGCCAACTAGGGGGGGTTAACTCTGGAAACACCATATATTTT	CASSQLGGVNSGNTIYF
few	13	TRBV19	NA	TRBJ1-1	TGTGCCAGTAGTATAGAGAGCGGTTCTGAAGCTTTCTTT	CASSIESGSEAFF
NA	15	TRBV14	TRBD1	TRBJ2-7	TGTGCCACCGAAAAGGACAGGCGCAACCCCTACGAGCAGTACTTC	CATEKDRRNPYEQYF
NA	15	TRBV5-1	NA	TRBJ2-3	TGCGCCAGCAGCTTGGGGGTCAGGGACACAGATACGCAGTATTTT	CASSLGVRDTDTQYF
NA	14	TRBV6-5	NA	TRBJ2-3	TGTGCCAGCAGTTACCCGGGACTTACAGATACGCAGTATTTT	CASSYPGLTDTQYF
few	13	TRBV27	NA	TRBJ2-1	TGTGCCACCCTCATGACTAGAACAAGGACGCAGTTCTTC	CATLMTRTRTQFF
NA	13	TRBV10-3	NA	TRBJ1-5	TGTGCCATCAGGGAGACTGAGGGCACGCCCCAGCATTTT	CAIRETEGTPQHF
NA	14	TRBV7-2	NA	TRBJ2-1	TGTGCCAGCAGCTTAGGTCCAGCGGGCAATGAGCAGTTCTTC	CASSLGPAGNEQFF
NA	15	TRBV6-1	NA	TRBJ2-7	TGTGCCAGCAGTGCGACGGGGTTCCTCTCCTACGAGCAGTACTTC	CASSATGFLSYEQYF
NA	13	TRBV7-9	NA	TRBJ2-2	TGTGCCAGCAGCTCTCTAGACACCGGGGAGCTGTTTTTT	CASSSLDTGELFF
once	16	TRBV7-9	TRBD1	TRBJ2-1	TGTGCCAGCAGCTTCAGAAGGGACAGGGTCCACAATGAGCAGTTCTTC	CASSFRRDRVHNEQFF
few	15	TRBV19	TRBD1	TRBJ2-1	TGTGCCAGTAGTACACAGGGGGCAAGGTACAATGAGCAGTTCTTC	CASSTQGARYNEQFF
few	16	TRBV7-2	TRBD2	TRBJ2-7	TGTGCCAGCAGCTACCCGCCTCGGGGGAGGGGTTACGAGCAGTACTTC	CASSYPPRGRGYEQYF
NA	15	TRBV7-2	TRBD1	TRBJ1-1	TGTGCCAGCAGCTTAGACGGGACAGCGAACACTGAAGCTTTCTTT	CASSLDGTANTEAFF
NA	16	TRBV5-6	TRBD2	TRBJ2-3	TGTGCCAGCAGCTTGATCAGCGGGGGGGCTGCAGATACGCAGTATTTT	CASSLISGGAADTQYF
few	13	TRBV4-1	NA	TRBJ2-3	TGCGCCAGCAGGCGATCTAGCACAGATACGCAGTATTTT	CASRRSSTDTQYF
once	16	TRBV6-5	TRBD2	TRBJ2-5	TGTGCCAGCAGTTTAGTAGCGGGAGATTTCCAAGAGACCCAGTACTTC	CASSLVAGDFQETQYF
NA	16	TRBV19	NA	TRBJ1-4	TGTGCCAGTAGTATGTATGGAACAGCCCGGGGGGAAAAACTGTTTTTT	CASSMYGTARGEKLFF
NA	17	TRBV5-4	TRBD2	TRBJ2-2	TGTGCCAGCAGCTTGGTGCGGGGGGCCGAAGGAACCGGGGAGCTGTTTTTT	CASSLVRGAEGTGELFF
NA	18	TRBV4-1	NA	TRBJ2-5	TGCGCCAGCAGCCAAGGAAGATGGCAGATCCCTAAGGGGGAGACCCAGTACTTC	CASSQGRWQIPKGETQYF
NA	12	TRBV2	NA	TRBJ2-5	TGTGCCAGCAACAGGCAGGGGGGGACCCAGTACTTC	CASNRQGGTQYF
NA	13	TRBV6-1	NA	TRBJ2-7	TGTGCCAGCAGTGAGCTCAGGGTGTACGAGCAGTACTTC	CASSELRVYEQYF
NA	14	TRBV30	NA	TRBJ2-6	TGTGCCCGTTGGCAGGGATCTGGGGCCAACGTCCTGACTTTC	CARWQGSGANVLTF
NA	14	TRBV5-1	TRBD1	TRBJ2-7	TGCGCCAGCAGCTTACAGGGGAGCTCCTACGAGCAGTACTTC	CASSLQGSSYEQYF
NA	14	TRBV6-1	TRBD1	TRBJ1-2	TGTGCCAGCAGTGAAACAGGGGCTAACTATGGCTACACCTTC	CASSETGANYGYTF
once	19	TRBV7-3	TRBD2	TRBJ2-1	TGTGCCAACCCCCCCGGAACTAGCGGACCACCCTTTTGGTACAATGAGCAGTTCTTC	CANPPGTSGPPFWYNEQFF
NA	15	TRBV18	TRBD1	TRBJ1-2	TGTGCCAGCTCGTTACAGGGACAGGGGGCGTTTGGCTACACCTTC	CASSLQGQGAFGYTF
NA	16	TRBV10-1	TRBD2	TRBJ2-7	TGCGCCAGCAGTGAGTCGCCTAGCGGGGGATCCTACGAGCAGTACTTC	CASSESPSGGSYEQYF
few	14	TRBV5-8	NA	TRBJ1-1	TGTGCCAGCAGCGGGAGGCCTTTGAACACTGAAGCTTTCTTT	CASSGRPLNTEAFF
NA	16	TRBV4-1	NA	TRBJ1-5	TGCGCCAGCAGCCAAGTGGTGAGGGCGGGCAATCAGCCCCAGCATTTT	CASSQVVRAGNQPQHF
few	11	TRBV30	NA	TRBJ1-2	TGTGCCTGGAGCGAGAACGGTGGCTACACCTTC	CAWSENGGYTF